This T cell receptor (beta chain) derives from a study of regulatory T cells in long-lasting Graves disease. Whole-study findings and limits: The study found persistent patients shared more public clonotypes (roughly 2,800) than new patients (approximately 970).

Specified time point: newly diagnosed GD, antithyroid drugs for less than 3 months. The TCR library was made from RNA extracted from PBMCs. Doctors identified Graves' disease using the American Thyroid Association guidelines. Researchers made TCR beta libraries by using iRepertoire HTBI primers and running Arm-PCR on CDR3 regions. TCRdb reanalysed the multiplex PCR reads using MiXCR and keeps one entry per CDR3 protein. Among fewer than 550,000 distinct CDR3 sequences listed, around 17% were seen once. Points on this clonotype: What it binds is unknown.

There are 13 residues in the CDR3. Germline CDR1 and CDR2: SGHTA and FQGNSA. Trimming removed 3 bases at V and 4 bases at J, with 9 bases between. Separately, the same data were catalogued under a study of T cells in Graves' hyperthyroidism and ophthalmopathy. As reported in that work: Researchers barred patients who had uncontrolled infection, other autoimmune disease, pregnancy or lactation. HTBI primers were employed in a first-round RT-PCR of the TCR CDR3.

The chain recombines TRBV7-2 with TRBJ1-2; no clear D gene. The sample in question was peripheral blood mononuclear cells (PBMCs), obtained at new diagnosis, from a patient treated with antithyroid drugs. This sequence was found in a woman younger than 30 with Graves disease. CDR3 in amino acids: CASSFSSFYGYTF. The DNA for the CDR3 is TGTGCCAGCAGCTTTTCCAGCTTCTATGGCTACACCTTC.